This entry describes one T cell receptor (beta chain). The data were obtained in a study of blood T cell repertoires in COVID-19. For the study at large: Acute and convalescent COVID-19 samples came from the United States, Italy and Spain. T cells, B-cell-depleted T cells, or PBMCs provided the cDNA or gDNA that served as material.

This CDR3 spans 15 amino acids. Germline trimming cut 3 bases from V and 4 bases from J; bases unmatched to any gene: 6. The germline V gene has CDR1 MDHEN and CDR2 SYDVKM. Source study methods: For nucleated cells, counts were estimated from reference gene primer amplification. Sequencing used immunoSEQ multiplex PCR; TCRdb keeps in-frame clones, though not all of them. Clonal size and the V and J genes are those of that table, whereas D and trimming came from the DNA. The sample has under 150,000 clones, around 80% seen once. This chain uses TRBV28 with TRBJ1-3; 7 nucleotides match TRBD1. The sample taken for sequencing was peripheral blood. This clonotype was obtained from a woman aged 80 or over with acute or convalescent COVID-19. Here the CDR3 DNA reads TGTGCCAGCAGTTTTGACAGGGTGAGGGGAAACACCATATATTTT. It codes for CASSFDRVRGNTIYF.